One and the same sample provided the 10 T cell receptor beta chains below, sequenced in a study of STAT3 mutations in large granular lymphocyte leukemia. Study-wide findings and caveats: In T-cell large granular lymphocyte leukemia, about half of patients showed multiple immunodominant subclonotypes.

Their antigens are not known. The table came from immunoSEQ multiplex PCR; TCRdb's copy has only in-frame clones and leaves some out. The sample holds 15,000 to 18,000 clones, about 90% seen once. Material: peripheral blood mononuclear cells. The source of these receptors is a woman aged 50 to 60 with T-cell large granular lymphocyte leukemia. Some clones in this sample may be carry-over from other donors' samples.

CDR3 residues: CASRRTGDGYTF. The CDR3 DNA reads as TGTGCCAGCAGGCGGACAGGGGATGGCTACACCTTC. The rearrangement uses TRBV27 and TRBJ1-2, with 9 positions matching TRBD1. V dropped 6 bases and J dropped 6; count of bases not matched to a gene: 2. From germline, CDR1 is MNHEY and CDR2 SMNVEV (reference sequence). The CDR3 has 12 residues.

The chain recombines TRBV5-4 with TRBJ2-7; 10 bases agree with TRBD1. The CDR3 has 16 amino acids. V shed 5 bases and J 0 bases; nucleotides not matched to a gene: 8. The germline V gene has CDR1 SGHNT and CDR2 YYREEE (reference sequence). This chain's CDR3 is CASSSGTGVFSYEQYF. In nucleotides, the CDR3 is TGTGCCAGCAGTTCCGGGACAGGGGTTTTCTCCTACGAGCAGTACTTC.

The chain recombines TRBV6-5 with TRBJ1-3, with D maybe TRBD1 (6 bases). V lost 4 bases and J 2 bases, leaving 9 bases between the germline ends. Germline assignment: CDR1 MNHEY and CDR2 SVGAGI. This CDR3 contains 14 residues. CDR3 sequence reads: CASSLAGAGNTIYF. Written as DNA, the CDR3 is TGTGCCAGCAGTTTGGCAGGGGCTGGAAACACCATATATTTT.

This rearrangement joins TRBV6-5 to TRBJ1-1, with 8 bases aligning to TRBD1. This CDR3 has 15 residues. The trim removed 5 bases at V and 1 base at J, leaving 6 bases unmatched. CDR1 and CDR2 from the germline V gene are MNHEY and SVGAGI. The CDR3 sequence: CASSRQGIGNTEAFF. The CDR3 bases are TGTGCCAGCAGTAGACAGGGGATCGGGAACACTGAAGCTTTCTTT.

The chain has TRBV28 and TRBJ1-2, with D perhaps matching TRBD1 (6 bases). Germline CDR1 reads MDHEN; CDR2 reads SYDVKM. This CDR3 spans 14 amino acids. Trimming left V 5 bases short and J 5 bases short, with 15 bases between. CDR3 loop: CASSGGGGLYGYTF. In DNA form, the CDR3 reads TGTGCCAGCAGTGGGGGAGGGGGGCTGTATGGCTACACCTTC.

Details on this clone: The junction shows a germline mismatch at one end, possibly a read error. V gene TRBV19 combines with J gene TRBJ2-6; no definite D call. CDR3 size: 13 residues. Germline V gives CDR1 LNHDA, CDR2 SQIVND (reference sequence). As DNA, the CDR3 is TGTGCCAGTAGAAAGGCTGGCGCCAACGTCCTGACTTTC. Translation gives CASRKAGANVLTF.

The chain has TRBV5-4 and TRBJ2-2; D is perhaps TRBD1 (5 bases). Per germline, CDR1 SGHNT and CDR2 YYREEE (reference sequence). V gave up 0 bases and J gave up 1 base, with 16 bases separating them. There are 18 residues in the CDR3. This CDR3 is CASSLGIGERGNTGELFF. The CDR3 DNA reads TGTGCCAGCAGCTTGGGAATAGGGGAACGCGGGAACACCGGGGAGCTGTTTTTT.

The gene calls are TRBV7-2 and TRBJ2-7, with D possibly being TRBD1 (5 bases). This CDR3 is 15 amino acids long. V was cut by 5 bases and J by 6 bases, with 20 bases left in between. Per the germline V gene, CDR1 is SGHTA and CDR2 is FQGNSA. CDR3 DNA sequence: TGTGCCAGCAGCCCGATGTGGCAGGGCCGGATCGAGCAGTACTTC. It codes for CASSPMWQGRIEQYF.

The chain recombines TRBV5-8 with TRBJ2-3; D call uncertain. Germline CDR1 SGHTS, CDR2 YDEGEE. CDR3 length: 13 residues. Trimming stripped 2 bases from V and 5 bases from J, with 9 bases between. The CDR3: CASSFGPGDTQYF. The DNA of the CDR3 is TGTGCCAGCAGCTTTGGCCCGGGAGATACGCAGTATTTT.

CDR3 sequence (DNA): TGTGCCTGGAATCAACTAGCGGGAACCTACGAGCAGTACTTC. This codes for CAWNQLAGTYEQYF. The chain links TRBV30 to TRBJ2-7; 10 bases are shared with TRBD2. The CDR3 length is 14 residues. CDR1 GTSNPN and CDR2 SVGIG come from the germline V gene (reference sequence). V lost 4 bases and J lost 2; bases outside the gene matches: 5.